This T cell receptor beta chain was obtained from a study of T cell responses to AZD1222 COVID-19 vaccine. Study observations and caveats: Baseline serology detected seropositivity in only a handful of AZD1222 recipients. Repertoire sampling occurred only after the peak T cell response.

This clone was found a few times. Its antigen remains unknown. CDR1 SEHNR and CDR2 FQNEAQ come from the germline V gene (reference sequence). CDR3 length: 18 amino acids. Losses at the gene ends were 5 bases for V and 3 bases for J; bases not matched to a gene: 18. The assay was immunoSEQ multiplex PCR, and TCRdb's table has in-frame clones only and misses some. This sample yields 55,000 to 90,000 clones, of which 80% to 90% are seen a single time; around 5% belongs to the top ten. The receptor was derived from an adult in good health. The sample consisted of peripheral blood, taken on day 0 of AZD1222 vaccination. V usage is TRBV7-9 and J usage is TRBJ1-2; 7 bases agree with TRBD1. The CDR3 here is CASSPTGRTAGGHYGYTF. DNA for the CDR3: TGTGCCAGCAGCCCGACAGGGAGGACAGCCGGGGGACACTATGGCTACACCTTC.